Below are 6 T cell receptor beta chains sequenced from a single sample in a study of identical twins. TCRdb reprocessed the 5' RACE reads via MiXCR and lists one record per CDR3 protein. The sample lists 700,000 to 950,000 distinct CDR3 sequences, around an eighth occurring once. A further study also used this sample, focusing on yellow fever vaccine responses in identical twins.

Sequencing used PBMCs. These receptors came from a woman aged 18-29 years in good health.

At least ten counts were recorded for this clonotype. The chain combines TRBV6-1 with TRBJ1-5; D not certain. Germline V lookup: CDR1 MNHNS, CDR2 SASEGT. V shed 0 bases and J shed 3 bases, with 9 bases lying between them. CDR3 size: 15 residues. This CDR3 reads CASSEAGPNNQPQHF. For the CDR3, the DNA is TGTGCCAGCAGTGAAGCAGGGCCTAACAATCAGCCCCAGCATTTT.

The gene calls are TRBV24-1 and TRBJ2-1, with D unresolved. CDR1 is KGHDR, CDR2 SFDVKD, per germline. The CDR3 runs to 17 residues. Trimming removed 4 bases at V and 0 bases at J, with 15 bases between. CDR3 nucleotides: TGTGCCACCAGTGACAGACTTGGAAGAAGCTCCTACAATGAGCAGTTCTTC. This gives the protein CATSDRLGRSSYNEQFF.

This clonotype was observed many times. Its ends do not fully match the called genes, so a read error is possible. The chain recombines TRBV12-3 or TRBV12-4 with TRBJ1-1, with D maybe TRBD1 (5 bases). There are 13 residues in the CDR3. CDR3 sequence: CASSLGTNTEAFF. The CDR3 DNA reads as TGTGCCAGCAGCTTAGGGACGAACACTGAAGCTTTCTTT.

There are a few counts of this clonotype. This chain joins TRBV11-2 and TRBJ2-3; 12 positions match TRBD2. Germline-derived CDR1 and CDR2 are SGHAT and FQNNGV. There are 19 residues in the CDR3. V was clipped by 5 bases and J by 0 bases; unmatched bases: 12. The CDR3 region is CASSVGLAGGRISTDTQYF. The DNA of the CDR3 is TGTGCCAGCAGCGTGGGACTAGCGGGCGGCCGAATTAGCACAGATACGCAGTATTTT.

The chain couples TRBV10-3 to TRBJ1-1; D ambiguous. Germline V gene lookup returns CDR1 ENHRY and CDR2 SYGVKD. CDR3 length: 14 residues. Between the trimmed V and J ends, which lost 0 bases and 0 bases, there was a span of 5 bases. CDR3: CAISESQMNTEAFF. In DNA, the CDR3 is TGTGCCATCAGTGAGTCACAGATGAACACTGAAGCTTTCTTT.

This clonotype was seen a handful of times. V gene TRBV25-1 combines with J gene TRBJ2-5; 8 bases are a match to TRBD1. This CDR3 has 17 residues. V dropped 3 bases and J dropped 2; count of bases not matched to a gene: 11. The germline CDR1 and CDR2 sequences are MGHDK and SYGVNS. The CDR3 DNA is TGTGCCAGCAGTGATCCCCGCGGACAGGGTACGCAAGAGACCCAGTACTTC. It encodes CASSDPRGQGTQETQYF.